This T cell receptor (beta chain) was captured in a study of T cell responses to AZD1222 COVID-19 vaccine. Study-level points and caveats: In all cases, repertoires were sampled only after the peak T cell response. Elevations in Spike-specific TCR breadth and depth followed administration of two AZD1222 doses.

Regarding this clone: The antigen is undetermined.

The CDR3 spans 14 residues. Germline CDR1 and CDR2: SGHRS and YFSETQ. Trimming pared 0 bases from V and 3 bases from J, leaving 6 bases between. Method: immunoSEQ multiplex PCR; TCRdb's copy keeps in-frame clones and lacks some. The data hold about 170,000 clones, with around 89% observed a single time. The source material was peripheral blood, sampled 28 days after the second dose of the MenACWY control vaccine. The receptor was derived from an adult who received the MenACWY meningococcal vaccine as a control. This chain joins TRBV5-1 and TRBJ2-2; D ambiguous. CDR3 DNA sequence: TGCGCCAGCAGCTTGGGTCTCTACACCGGGGAGCTGTTTTTT. Protein product: CASSLGLYTGELFF.